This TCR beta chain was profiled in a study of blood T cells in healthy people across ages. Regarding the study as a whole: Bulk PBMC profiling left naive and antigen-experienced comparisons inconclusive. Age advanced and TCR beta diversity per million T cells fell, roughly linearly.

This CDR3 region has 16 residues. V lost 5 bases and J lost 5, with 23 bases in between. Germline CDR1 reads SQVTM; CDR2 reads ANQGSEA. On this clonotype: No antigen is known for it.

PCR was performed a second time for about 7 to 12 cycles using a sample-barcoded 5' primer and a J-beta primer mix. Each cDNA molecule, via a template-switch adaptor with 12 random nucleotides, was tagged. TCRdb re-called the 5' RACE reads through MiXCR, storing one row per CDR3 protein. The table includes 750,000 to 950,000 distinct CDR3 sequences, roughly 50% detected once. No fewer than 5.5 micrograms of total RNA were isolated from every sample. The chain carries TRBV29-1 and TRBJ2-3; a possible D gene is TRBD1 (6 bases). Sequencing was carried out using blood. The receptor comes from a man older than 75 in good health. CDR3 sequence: CSVPRPTGKRKDTQYF. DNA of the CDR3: TGCAGCGTTCCTCGGCCCACAGGGAAGAGGAAAGATACGCAGTATTTT.